This is a list of T cell receptor beta chains from one sample in a study of cytomegalovirus exposure and HLA in healthy donors. Clones were read by immunoSEQ multiplex PCR, and TCRdb kept only the in-frame ones, dropping some. In the table there are some 150,000 clones, about 88% of which are singletons. Sequences were obtained from PBMCs. The receptors here all came from a woman aged 18-30 years in good health and CMV-seropositive. The CDR3 runs from the conserved cysteine through the conserved F or W. D genes are given only for firm matches. The size of a clone is reported for some rows only, either as once, few or many, or as a class for expanded clones.

abundance: .
v_gene: TRBV9
j_gene: TRBJ2-2
d_gene: .
CDR3aa: CASSPQGVGGELFF
CDR3nt: TGTGCCAGCAGCCCCCAGGGTGTCGGCGGGGAGCTGTTTTTT

abundance: .
v_gene: TRBV25-1
j_gene: TRBJ2-1
d_gene: TRBD2
CDR3aa: CASSQAGGLGEQFF
CDR3nt: TGTGCCAGCAGTCAAGCGGGGGGTCTCGGTGAGCAGTTCTTC

abundance: once
v_gene: TRBV6-1
j_gene: TRBJ1-1
d_gene: TRBD1
CDR3aa: CASRSWDREAFF
CDR3nt: TGTGCCAGCAGAAGTTGGGACAGGGAAGCTTTCTTT

abundance: .
v_gene: TRBV28
j_gene: TRBJ1-1
d_gene: .
CDR3aa: CASSSASGVMNTEAFF
CDR3nt: TGTGCCAGCAGTTCCGCCTCTGGAGTTATGAACACTGAAGCTTTCTTT

abundance: .
v_gene: TRBV30
j_gene: TRBJ2-7
d_gene: .
CDR3aa: CAWSPGHPSEQYF
CDR3nt: TGTGCCTGGAGTCCGGGACACCCTTCGGAGCAGTACTTC

abundance: .
v_gene: TRBV27
j_gene: TRBJ2-7
d_gene: TRBD1
CDR3aa: CASSPDRGRYEQYF
CDR3nt: TGTGCCAGCAGTCCCGACAGGGGGCGTTACGAGCAGTACTTC

abundance: .
v_gene: TRBV28
j_gene: TRBJ2-7
d_gene: .
CDR3aa: CASSAPGHIHSYEQYF
CDR3nt: TGTGCCAGCAGTGCGCCGGGACATATACACTCCTACGAGCAGTACTTC

abundance: .
v_gene: TRBV6-6
j_gene: TRBJ1-5
d_gene: .
CDR3aa: CASSAGEGQPQHF
CDR3nt: TGTGCCAGCAGTGCAGGGGAGGGCCAGCCCCAGCATTTT

abundance: .
v_gene: TRBV28
j_gene: TRBJ2-3
d_gene: .
CDR3aa: CASSRTMSTDTQYF
CDR3nt: TGTGCCAGCAGTCGGACTATGAGCACAGATACGCAGTATTTT

abundance: .
v_gene: TRBV2
j_gene: TRBJ1-5
d_gene: .
CDR3aa: CASTLLSNQPQHF
CDR3nt: TGTGCCAGCACCCTACTGAGCAATCAGCCCCAGCATTTT

abundance: .
v_gene: TRBV27
j_gene: TRBJ2-7
d_gene: .
CDR3aa: CASSLGLGEQYF
CDR3nt: TGTGCCAGCAGTCTGGGACTCGGGGAGCAGTACTTC

abundance: .
v_gene: TRBV1
j_gene: TRBJ1-5
d_gene: .
CDR3aa: CTSSNGEDNQPQHF
CDR3nt: TGCACCAGCAGTAACGGAGAGGACAATCAGCCCCAGCATTTT

abundance: .
v_gene: TRBV28
j_gene: TRBJ2-5
d_gene: .
CDR3aa: CASRGDQETQYF
CDR3nt: TGTGCCAGCAGAGGGGACCAAGAGACCCAGTACTTC

abundance: few
v_gene: TRBV7-2
j_gene: TRBJ1-2
d_gene: TRBD1
CDR3aa: CASSLARGMMDRGGNYGYTF
CDR3nt: TGTGCCAGCAGCTTAGCGAGGGGGATGATGGACAGGGGCGGAAACTATGGCTACACCTTC

abundance: .
v_gene: TRBV4-1
j_gene: TRBJ2-1
d_gene: .
CDR3aa: CASSQGGGPANEQFF
CDR3nt: TGCGCCAGCAGCCAAGGGGGGGGGCCCGCCAATGAGCAGTTCTTC

abundance: .
v_gene: TRBV7-9
j_gene: TRBJ1-5
d_gene: TRBD1
CDR3aa: CASSRWGQVNQPQHF
CDR3nt: TGTGCCAGCAGCCGATGGGGACAGGTTAATCAGCCCCAGCATTTT

abundance: .
v_gene: TRBV7-9
j_gene: TRBJ2-7
d_gene: .
CDR3aa: CASSSHKGVVTYEQYF
CDR3nt: TGTGCCAGCAGCTCCCACAAGGGGGTGGTTACCTACGAGCAGTACTTC

abundance: .
v_gene: TRBV5-4
j_gene: TRBJ2-3
d_gene: .
CDR3aa: CASSPGERATDTQYF
CDR3nt: TGTGCCAGCAGCCCCGGGGAGCGGGCCACAGATACGCAGTATTTT

abundance: .
v_gene: TRBV6-4
j_gene: TRBJ1-2
d_gene: .
CDR3aa: CASSDSGGGYTF
CDR3nt: TGTGCCAGCAGTGACTCGGGAGGTGGCTACACCTTC

abundance: .
v_gene: TRBV19
j_gene: TRBJ2-3
d_gene: TRBD2
CDR3aa: CASSSTSLTSSRTDTQYF
CDR3nt: TGTGCCAGTAGTTCCACCTCTTTGACTAGCTCCCGCACAGATACGCAGTATTTT

abundance: few
v_gene: TRBV6-4
j_gene: TRBJ1-2
d_gene: TRBD1
CDR3aa: CASSDSQGAGGYTF
CDR3nt: TGTGCCAGCAGTGACTCCCAGGGGGCGGGAGGCTACACCTTC

abundance: .
v_gene: TRBV11-1
j_gene: TRBJ2-1
d_gene: .
CDR3aa: CASSLVGTNEQFF
CDR3nt: TGTGCCAGCAGCTTAGTCGGGACTAATGAGCAGTTCTTC

abundance: .
v_gene: TRBV10-2
j_gene: TRBJ1-6
d_gene: TRBD1
CDR3aa: CASSEFLGQGLFGSPLHF
CDR3nt: TGCGCCAGCAGTGAATTTTTGGGACAGGGCCTTTTTGGCTCACCCCTCCACTTT

abundance: .
v_gene: TRBV6-5
j_gene: TRBJ1-6
d_gene: .
CDR3aa: CASSSNSPLHF
CDR3nt: TGTGCCAGCAGTTCGAATTCACCCCTCCACTTT

abundance: once
v_gene: TRBV28
j_gene: TRBJ1-5
d_gene: TRBD1
CDR3aa: CASSPFPLGPTGGFQPQHF
CDR3nt: TGTGCCAGCAGTCCTTTCCCTCTCGGGCCGACAGGGGGTTTTCAGCCCCAGCATTTT

abundance: .
v_gene: TRBV5-1
j_gene: TRBJ2-7
d_gene: .
CDR3aa: CASSLGLGEQYF
CDR3nt: TGCGCCAGCAGCTTGGGACTTGGCGAGCAGTACTTC

abundance: .
v_gene: TRBV18
j_gene: TRBJ2-7
d_gene: TRBD2
CDR3aa: CASSPNFSGGSREQYF
CDR3nt: TGTGCCAGCTCACCCAACTTTTCGGGGGGATCTAGGGAGCAGTACTTC

abundance: .
v_gene: TRBV6-6
j_gene: TRBJ2-5
d_gene: TRBD2
CDR3aa: CASSYSPSGGETQYF
CDR3nt: TGTGCCAGCAGTTACTCGCCTAGCGGAGGAGAGACCCAGTACTTC

abundance: .
v_gene: TRBV10-3
j_gene: TRBJ1-1
d_gene: TRBD1
CDR3aa: CAISGEQGPNTEAFF
CDR3nt: TGTGCCATCAGCGGAGAACAGGGGCCGAACACTGAAGCTTTCTTT

abundance: .
v_gene: TRBV2
j_gene: TRBJ1-2
d_gene: .
CDR3aa: CATRHREVDYGYTF
CDR3nt: TGTGCCACCAGACACAGGGAAGTGGACTATGGCTACACCTTC

abundance: once
v_gene: TRBV6-1
j_gene: TRBJ2-3
d_gene: .
CDR3aa: CASSEAGGPGTDTQYF
CDR3nt: TGTGCCAGCAGTGAAGCGGGGGGGCCGGGCACAGATACGCAGTATTTT

abundance: once
v_gene: TRBV9
j_gene: TRBJ2-1
d_gene: TRBD2
CDR3aa: CASSVAPTSEGEQFF
CDR3nt: TGTGCCAGCAGCGTAGCCCCGACTAGCGAGGGTGAGCAGTTCTTC

abundance: .
v_gene: TRBV28
j_gene: TRBJ1-5
d_gene: .
CDR3aa: CASSLWGPGGEPQHF
CDR3nt: TGTGCCAGCAGTTTATGGGGGCCGGGGGGGGAGCCCCAGCATTTT

abundance: .
v_gene: TRBV10-3
j_gene: TRBJ1-5
d_gene: .
CDR3aa: CAISEPGGNQPQHF
CDR3nt: TGTGCCATCAGTGAGCCTGGAGGCAATCAGCCCCAGCATTTT

abundance: .
v_gene: TRBV7-3
j_gene: TRBJ2-3
d_gene: TRBD1
CDR3aa: CASSPDRGPRDTQYF
CDR3nt: TGTGCCAGCAGCCCCGACAGGGGTCCTAGGGATACGCAGTATTTT

abundance: .
v_gene: TRBV19
j_gene: TRBJ1-2
d_gene: TRBD1
CDR3aa: CASSIKAGTGFNYGYTF
CDR3nt: TGTGCCAGTAGTATAAAAGCCGGGACAGGGTTTAACTATGGCTACACCTTC

abundance: .
v_gene: TRBV5-4
j_gene: TRBJ1-1
d_gene: .
CDR3aa: CASIHNRDTEAFF
CDR3nt: TGTGCCAGCATCCATAACAGGGACACTGAAGCTTTCTTT

abundance: .
v_gene: TRBV19
j_gene: TRBJ1-5
d_gene: TRBD1
CDR3aa: CASSIGGTGNQPQHF
CDR3nt: TGTGCCAGTAGTATTGGGGGGACAGGCAATCAGCCCCAGCATTTT

abundance: .
v_gene: TRBV14
j_gene: TRBJ2-7
d_gene: .
CDR3aa: CASSQSGEQYF
CDR3nt: TGTGCCAGCAGCCAATCGGGCGAGCAGTACTTC

abundance: .
v_gene: TRBV7-6
j_gene: TRBJ2-3
d_gene: TRBD2
CDR3aa: CASSRDLLAGGTYTDTQYF
CDR3nt: TGTGCCAGCAGCCGCGACCTCCTAGCGGGGGGTACCTACACAGATACGCAGTATTTT

abundance: .
v_gene: TRBV19
j_gene: TRBJ2-1
d_gene: TRBD2
CDR3aa: CASSIAGGPQNEQFF
CDR3nt: TGTGCCAGTAGTATCGCGGGGGGTCCACAGAATGAGCAGTTCTTC

abundance: .
v_gene: TRBV2
j_gene: TRBJ2-7
d_gene: .
CDR3aa: CASKTGPGGVAEQYF
CDR3nt: TGTGCCAGCAAAACAGGCCCCGGTGGGGTCGCCGAGCAGTACTTC

abundance: few
v_gene: TRBV6-5
j_gene: TRBJ1-1
d_gene: .
CDR3aa: CASSYVGVLNTEAFF
CDR3nt: TGTGCCAGCAGTTACGTGGGCGTTCTGAACACTGAAGCTTTCTTT

abundance: .
v_gene: TRBV28
j_gene: TRBJ1-1
d_gene: .
CDR3aa: CASSIDSLATEAFF
CDR3nt: TGTGCCAGCAGCATAGACAGCCTCGCCACTGAAGCTTTCTTT

abundance: .
v_gene: TRBV5-6
j_gene: TRBJ2-3
d_gene: .
CDR3aa: CASSLFPGVSVDTQYF
CDR3nt: TGTGCCAGCAGCTTGTTTCCGGGGGTGAGCGTGGATACGCAGTATTTT

abundance: .
v_gene: TRBV15
j_gene: TRBJ2-3
d_gene: .
CDR3aa: CATSTNGRENTDTQYF
CDR3nt: TGTGCCACCAGCACCAACGGCCGGGAGAACACAGATACGCAGTATTTT